The 29 T cell receptor beta chains given below trace back to one sample, sequenced in a study of blood T cell repertoires in COVID-19. Profiling relied on immunoSEQ multiplex PCR, and the TCRdb table lists in-frame clones only, not all of them. Of more than 25,000 clones listed, around 83% are singletons. The sequencing input was peripheral blood. Receptor source: a human donor in a cohort sampled during active COVID-19.

The V call is TRBV19, the J call TRBJ2-1; 10 nucleotides line up with TRBD1. This CDR3 has 16 residues. The ends lost 4 bases at V and 6 bases at J; junction bases unmatched: 9. CDR1 LNHDA and CDR2 SQIVND come from the germline V gene (reference sequence). The CDR3 nucleotides are TGTGCCAGTAGTACCTTTCCGGGGACAGGGGCCAATGAGCAGTTCTTC. This encodes CASSTFPGTGANEQFF. Full variable domain (missing parts from reference TRBV19 and TRBJ2-1): DGGITQSPKYLFRKEGQNVTLSCEQNLNHDAMYWYRQDPGQGLRLIYYSQIVNDFQKGDIAEGYSVSREKKESFPLTVTSAQKNPTAFYLCASSTFPGTGANEQFFGPGTRLTVL.

The V gene is TRBV5-4, the J gene TRBJ1-5; D possibly corresponds to TRBD1 (6 bases). Germline V CDR1 and CDR2: SGHNT, YYREEE (reference sequence). This CDR3 is 13 amino acids long. Between the trimmed V and J ends, which lost 0 bases and 7 bases, there was a span of 8 bases. CDR3 amino acids: CASSLDRVQPQHF. The CDR3 DNA is TGTGCCAGCAGCTTGGACAGGGTACAGCCCCAGCATTTT. Looking up the rest from reference TRBV5-4 and TRBJ1-5 gives the full variable domain: ETGVTQSPTHLIKTRGQQVTLRCSSQSGHNTVSWYQQALGQGPQFIFQYYREEENGRGNFPPRFSGLQFPNYSSELNVNALELDDSALYLCASSLDRVQPQHFGDGTRLSIL.

The rearrangement joins TRBV11-2 to TRBJ2-4; TRBD1 agrees at 9 bases. J was trimmed by 5 bases and V by 4 bases; bases with no gene match: 3. The CDR3 consists of 14 residues. Germline lookup yields CDR1 SGHAT and CDR2 FQNNGV. CDR3 nucleotide sequence: TGTGCCAGCAGCTCGCGACAGGGGGAAAACATTCAGTACTTC. It yields the protein CASSSRQGENIQYF.

This clone showed up just once. The chain employs TRBV19 and TRBJ1-5, with D tentatively TRBD1 (6 bases). Germline CDR1 is LNHDA and CDR2 is SQIVND (reference sequence). The CDR3 runs 16 residues. The germline V and J ends were trimmed by 3 bases and 1 base, with 13 bases remaining between them. CDR3 DNA sequence: TGTGCCAGTAGTATGGCCAGGGGCGGGAGCAATCAGCCCCAGCATTTT. Its translation: CASSMARGGSNQPQHF.

This rearrangement joins TRBV7-9 to TRBJ1-6; TRBD1 agrees at 7 bases. V gave up 6 bases and J gave up 14 bases; unmatched junction bases: 10. CDR3 length: 13 amino acids. Germline values: CDR1 SEHNR, CDR2 FQNEAQ (reference sequence). The CDR3 DNA reads as TGTGCCAGCAGTCCGCAGGGGGAGACGGCCCTCCACTTT. Translation: CASSPQGETALHF.

The V call is TRBV3-1 (or the pseudogene TRBV3-2), the J call TRBJ2-7; D may be TRBD1 (6 bases). Trimming shortened V by 5 bases and J by 0 bases, and 11 bases separated the two germline ends. The CDR3 has 14 amino acids. CDR1 is LGHDT, CDR2 YNNKEL, per germline (reference sequence). CDR3 protein: CASSLKQGSYEQYF. The CDR3 DNA is TGTGCCAGCAGCTTAAAACAGGGCTCCTACGAGCAGTACTTC.

The CDR3 reads CASSQDIGDSERQQFF. The CDR3 coding sequence is TGTGCCAGCAGCCAAGATATAGGGGACAGTGAACGCCAGCAGTTCTTC. This chain uses TRBV4-2 with TRBJ2-1, with TRBD1 matching 7 bases. This CDR3 region has 16 residues. Germline CDR1 and CDR2: LGHNA and YNFKEQ. Losses at the gene ends were 0 bases for V and 11 bases for J; bases not matched to a gene: 13.

The rearrangement joins TRBV20-1 to TRBJ2-5; tentative D call: TRBD2 (6 bases). Trimming left V 8 bases short and J 5 bases short, with 12 bases between. CDR1 is DFQATT, CDR2 SNEGSKA, per germline (reference sequence). This CDR3 comprises 11 residues. DNA of the CDR3: TGCAGTTCCGATGGAGGGGAGACCCAGTACTTC. The encoded protein is CSSDGGETQYF.

V is TRBV7-2 and J is TRBJ1-1; D call uncertain. This CDR3 has 15 amino acids. V lost 2 bases, J lost 0 bases, and 10 bases lay in between. Germline lookup yields CDR1 SGHTA and CDR2 FQGNSA. The CDR3 sequence is CASSLTASVNTEAFF. CDR3 nucleotides: TGTGCCAGCAGCTTAACAGCCTCAGTGAACACTGAAGCTTTCTTT.

This chain links TRBV12-3 or TRBV12-4 with TRBJ1-5; D might be TRBD1 (5 bases). This CDR3 region has 13 residues. V shed 6 bases and J shed 7 bases, with 13 bases lying between them. The CDR3 DNA sequence: TGTGCCAGCAGCTGGGGCTGGCACCAGCCCCAGCATTTT. This gives the protein CASSWGWHQPQHF.

This clone was picked up one time. The chain carries TRBV6-2 or TRBV6-3 and TRBJ2-7; 8 bases line up with TRBD1. Trimming took 6 bases from V and 3 from J; bases not matched to a gene: 7. The CDR3 runs to 14 residues. Germline assignment: CDR1 MNHEY and CDR2 SVGEGT. The CDR3 here is CASSRDRSGYEQYF. In DNA, the CDR3 is TGTGCCAGCAGCCGGGACAGGAGTGGCTACGAGCAGTACTTC.

The CDR3 region is CASSPGTGFTDTQYF. As DNA, the CDR3 is TGTGCCAGCTCACCAGGGACTGGATTCACAGATACGCAGTATTTT. The chain carries TRBV18 and TRBJ2-3; a weak D match, TRBD2 (6 bases). The CDR3 loop spans 15 amino acids. From germline, CDR1 is KGHSH and CDR2 LQKENI. Trimming stripped 2 bases from V and 2 bases from J, with 11 bases between.

V is TRBV7-9 and J is TRBJ1-4, with 8 bases that match TRBD1. Germline trimming cut 5 bases from V and 8 bases from J; bases unmatched to any gene: 10. Germline V gene sequence: CDR1 SEHNR, CDR2 FQNEAQ (reference sequence). The CDR3 totals 15 residues. The CDR3 DNA reads as TGTGCCAGCAGCCCGTGGACAGGGTCTAGCGAAAAACTGTTTTTT. Residues: CASSPWTGSSEKLFF.

The genes are TRBV4-1 and TRBJ2-7; D might be TRBD2 (5 bases). V lost 4 bases, J lost 2 bases, and 18 bases lay in between. Germline V gene sequence: CDR1 MGHRA, CDR2 YSYEKL. The CDR3 has 16 amino acids. Written as DNA, the CDR3 is TGCGCCAGCAGCCCTTCTTCGGCAGCGGCAGCCTACGAGCAGTACTTC. Translated: CASSPSSAAAAYEQYF.

J is TRBJ1-6 and V is TRBV12-1; the table names TRBD1, a call not compared with the DNA. TRBV12-1 is a recognized pseudogene. The CDR3 runs 14 residues. CDR3 residues: CASSYRDSNSPLHF. CDR3 nucleotide sequence: TGTGCCAGCAGCTACCGGGACAGTAATTCACCCCTCCACTTT.

V usage is TRBV10-3 and J usage is TRBJ1-5; D is perhaps TRBD1 (5 bases). The CDR3 runs 13 residues. Germline V gene data show CDR1 as ENHRY and CDR2 as SYGVKD. Trimming shortened V by 3 bases and J by 7 bases, and 10 bases separated the two germline ends. The CDR3 here is CAISDRVGQPQHF. DNA of the CDR3: TGTGCCATCAGTGACAGGGTGGGACAGCCCCAGCATTTT.

The J gene is TRBJ2-7, the V gene TRBV3-1 (or the pseudogene TRBV3-2); 11 bases are a match to TRBD2. V lost 3 bases and J lost 4; bases outside the gene matches: 17. Germline CDR1 and CDR2: LGHDT and YNNKEL (reference sequence). The CDR3 spans 19 residues. The CDR3 is CASSHQILAGGHRAYEQYF. CDR3 DNA sequence: TGTGCCAGCAGCCACCAGATTCTAGCGGGGGGCCACCGCGCATACGAGCAGTACTTC.

The V gene is TRBV4-2, the J gene TRBJ2-7; D is perhaps TRBD2 (6 bases). The CDR3 is 17 residues long. Trimming removed 4 bases from V and 0 bases from J, with 19 bases in between. The germline V gene encodes CDR1 LGHNA and CDR2 YNFKEQ. This chain's CDR3 is CASSPRGGGQSSYEQYF. For the CDR3, the DNA is TGTGCCAGCAGCCCTCGGGGTGGAGGGCAAAGCTCCTACGAGCAGTACTTC.

The count of this clone is one. The V and J genes are TRBV10-2 and TRBJ2-1; 13 bases match TRBD2. Germline V gene data show CDR1 as WSHSY and CDR2 as SAAADI. The CDR3 contains 15 residues. V trimming: 4 bases; J trimming: 6 bases; junction bases outside the gene matches: 3. The CDR3 region has the DNA TGCGCCAGCAGTGCGACTAGCGGGGGGATCAATGAGCAGTTCTTC. This encodes CASSATSGGINEQFF.

This chain joins TRBV10-3 and TRBJ1-5; D is undetermined. In germline, CDR1 is ENHRY, CDR2 SYGVKD. The CDR3 covers 14 residues. Trimming pared 0 bases from V and 4 bases from J, leaving 7 bases between. The DNA of the CDR3 is TGTGCCATCAGTGAGTCCCAGGTAAATCAGCCCCAGCATTTT. Protein: CAISESQVNQPQHF.

V and J are TRBV5-1 and TRBJ1-3; D is unresolved. V lost 4 bases, J lost 3 bases, and 17 bases lay in between. CDR3 length: 16 amino acids. CDR1 is SGHRS and CDR2 is YFSETQ in the germline V gene. As DNA, the CDR3 is TGCGCCAGCAGCCCTAGTGGCAGTTTGAATGGAAACACCATATATTTT. Amino acids: CASSPSGSLNGNTIYF.

This clone was recorded only once. The chain employs TRBV6-6 and TRBJ2-2; no reliable D call. The CDR3 loop spans 16 amino acids. Between the trimmed V and J ends, which lost 2 bases and 1 base, there was a span of 11 bases. The germline V gene encodes CDR1 MNHNY and CDR2 SVGAGI (reference sequence). CDR3 bases: TGTGCCAGCAGTTACGGGCACATCCTGAACACCGGGGAGCTGTTTTTT. Amino acid sequence: CASSYGHILNTGELFF.

The chain links TRBV19 to TRBJ2-5; 8 bases are shared with TRBD1. There are 13 residues in the CDR3. CDR1 LNHDA and CDR2 SQIVND come from the germline V gene (reference sequence). V lost 11 bases to trimming and J lost 4 bases; unmatched junction nucleotides: 9. The CDR3 spells CASSGTGAETQYF. In DNA form, the CDR3 reads TGTGCCTCTTCCGGGACAGGCGCAGAGACCCAGTACTTC.

This chain uses TRBV4-1 with TRBJ2-5, with TRBD1 matching over 9 bases. Germline CDR1 is MGHRA and CDR2 is YSYEKL. J was trimmed by 4 bases and V by 1 base; bases with no gene match: 7. The CDR3 totals 16 residues. Here the CDR3 DNA reads TGCGCCAGCAGCCAAGGCTGGACAGGGGCGGCAGAGACCCAGTACTTC. This sequence encodes CASSQGWTGAAETQYF.

The chain uses TRBV27 and TRBJ2-1, with 9 bases matching TRBD1. After removal of 6 bases from V and 8 bases from J, the junction contained 5 bases not matched to a gene. Germline V CDR1 and CDR2: MNHEY, SMNVEV (reference sequence). The CDR3 is 13 amino acids. The CDR3 sequence is CASRQGARDEQFF. CDR3 nucleotide sequence: TGTGCCAGCAGACAGGGGGCGCGGGATGAGCAGTTCTTC.

The chain recombines TRBV6-1 with TRBJ2-7; a possible D gene is TRBD1 (5 bases). This CDR3 contains 12 residues. CDR1 and CDR2 from the germline V gene are MNHNS and SASEGT. V lost 6 bases and J 7 bases, leaving 13 bases between the germline ends. The CDR3 nucleotides are TGTGCCAGCAGCCCACAGGACCTGGAGCAGTACTTC. Residues: CASSPQDLEQYF.

The V gene is TRBV7-2, the J gene TRBJ2-3, with a possible D match to TRBD2 (6 bases). CDR1 SGHTA and CDR2 FQGNSA come from the germline V gene. The V end lost 7 bases, the J end lost 5 bases, and 16 bases lay between the germline ends. The CDR3 has 14 residues. DNA for the CDR3: TGTGCCAGCACCCCGGGGACTCGACGAGATACGCAGTATTTT. Its protein product is CASTPGTRRDTQYF.

The chain joins TRBV5-6 to TRBJ1-2; no clear D. Germline V gene lookup returns CDR1 SGHDT and CDR2 YYEEEE. The length of the CDR3 is 13 residues. Trimming shortened V by 4 bases and J by 3 bases, and 10 bases separated the two germline ends. The CDR3 sequence: CASSLLVDYGYTF. CDR3 nucleotide sequence: TGTGCCAGCAGCCTCCTTGTTGACTATGGCTACACCTTC.

This clone was detected only a few times. The CDR3 nucleotides read TGTGCCAGCAGCCAGAGGTTAGGACAGGGACGCACCGGGGAGCTGTTTTTT. This sequence encodes CASSQRLGQGRTGELFF. V usage is TRBV7-2 and J usage is TRBJ2-2, with 8 bases identical to TRBD1. Germline lookup yields CDR1 SGHTA and CDR2 FQGNSA. V dropped 5 bases and J dropped 4; count of bases not matched to a gene: 12. The CDR3 sequence is 17 residues long.